This note documents a single TCR beta chain sequence. Seattle's enrolled individuals joined amid active infection and were then monitored longitudinally. Methods used by the authors: How many nucleated cells were present was estimated from reference gene primer amplification. Using immunoSEQ multiplex PCR, the repertoire was profiled, and TCRdb retains in-frame clones only, with some absent. The D gene and trimming were derived from the DNA, and the V and J assignments and clone size from that table. The sample holds under 200,000 clones, 84% seen once. Per the germline V gene, CDR1 is MNHEY and CDR2 is SVGAGI. V dropped 6 bases and J dropped 2 bases, with 8 bases sitting between them. The CDR3 is 14 amino acids. The sample originates from a study of blood T cell repertoires in COVID-19. Study summary: Spain, Italy and the United States supplied samples that represented acute and convalescent COVID-19. PBMCs, B-cell-depleted T cells, or T cells provided the cDNA or gDNA that made up the material.

Sequenced: peripheral blood. The chain recombines TRBV6-5 with TRBJ2-6; D is unclear. The TCR sequence derives from a woman aged 70-85 years with COVID-19, enrolled during active disease. The CDR3 sequence: CASSPVAGANVLTF. The CDR3 region has the DNA TGTGCCAGCAGCCCGGTAGCTGGGGCCAACGTCCTGACTTTC.